Below, one TCR beta chain is given with its context. Its antigen target is currently unknown. The record has no base qualities; no much larger clone is one base away. This entry comes from a study of tumor-infiltrating lymphocytes in primary liver carcinoma (dated by TCRdb to the late 2010s). Background on the whole study: Surgical resection was performed in China between 2015 and 2016 on four or five patients with histopathologically diagnosed primary liver carcinoma. The five patients had tumors staged T1-T3 N0M0, with maximum diameters ranging from roughly 4.2 to 11 cm. Across five regions of each liver tumor, along with adjacent normal tissue and blood, the study brought together TCRbeta repertoire sequencing, expression microarrays and whole-exome sequencing. A total of 35 or so specimens from 5 patients went through TCRbeta repertoire sequencing, namely 25 tumor regions, 5 adjacent noncancerous liver tissues and 5 peripheral blood samples. Roughly 3.5 to 7.13 million productive TCRbeta reads were obtained per sample, and no significant difference in read depth was found between tissue types. High reproducibility was observed for the technical replicate repertoires, with mean shared-clone rates about 0.92 and correlation coefficients above 0.95. Hepatocellular carcinoma (four) or combined HCC and intrahepatic cholangiocarcinoma (one) was present in the five patients, who were three men and two women aged 30 to 69 years. Here is what the overall study found, with its caveats: Because only the TCR beta chain was sequenced and unpaired alpha chains were not captured, true repertoire diversity is likely underestimated. Because the samples were bulk and unsorted, CD4+ and CD8+ T cell repertoires could not be compared. Repertoire overlap was found to be higher between tumor regions (mean around 35%) than between tumor-adjacent (around 17%) or tumor-blood (about 14%) pairs, consistent with antigen-driven expansion. The top 250 clones accounted for a significantly greater share of the repertoire in tumors than in blood (p = 0.039). With just five patients in the study, the authors point out that the findings should be validated in a larger study.

CDR1 and CDR2, looked up from the germline V gene (reference sequence), are SEHNR and FQNEAQ. From the cysteine up to the phenylalanine, the CDR3 has a length of 17 residues. Only the CDR3 part of the read is kept: 51 bases, read in frame from the first base. For this chain, trimming is 4 bases at the V end and 6 bases at the J end, and the number of junction bases without a gene match is 12. Starting from approximately 460 ng total RNA, TCRbeta-specific cDNA was produced by reverse transcription with a constant-region primer and ProtoScript II reverse transcriptase. Construction of the TCRbeta libraries relied on three nested rounds of multiplex PCR, following a slightly modified ARM-PCR procedure. The first two PCR rounds used multiplex TRBV1-TRBV30 forward primers with a Cbeta reverse primer, each for about 9 cycles. A final 25-cycle PCR with Deep VentR polymerase added sample barcodes and Illumina adapters. Before sequencing, amplicons of 200-500 bp were purified from gel using a QIAquick gel extraction kit. TCRbeta amplicons were sequenced on an Illumina HiSeq 2500 with 250-bp paired-end reads. The authors' pipeline ran thus. Trimmomatic v0.33 was used to quality-trim the reads, and FLASH v1.2.11 was used to merge paired reads so that full CDR3 sequences could be recovered. MiGEC v1.2.1b assigned V, D and J germline segments to the rearranged TCRbeta sequences. VDJtools v1.0.0 computed clonotype statistics and Shannon-Wiener diversity indices. To cut down on sampling bias, every analysis after diversity analysis relied on just the 250 most abundant clonotypes from each sample. Starting from the raw public reads, TCRdb applied fastp trimming at Q25, assembled clones with MiXCR and retained in-frame beta chains. Identical CDR3 protein sequences are pooled into one entry, listed with their most common genes and DNA. The V and J calls follow TCRdb's processing rather than the paper's. For this sample the table gives approximately 330,000 distinct CDR3 sequences, of which about 61% were detected only once. The biggest ten clones account for about 6.1% of the sample.

Blood RNA was extracted from unsorted whole blood with TRIzol reagent; germline DNA came from the DNeasy Blood & Tissue kit. At the time of sampling, the patients had chronic HBV infection and had not received any treatment. Before surgery, roughly 3.7 milliliters of peripheral blood were collected into K2EDTA tubes. The sequencing input was peripheral blood. The chain joins TRBV7-9 to TRBJ2-2; TRBD2 matches 9 bases in the middle. The TCR sequence derives from a man in his forties with primary liver carcinoma and hepatitis B virus infection. The CDR3 region reads CASSSGGLALTAGELFF. The DNA sequence reads TGTGCCAGCAGCTCAGGAGGACTAGCGCTCACGGCCGGGGAGCTGTTTTTT.